The 25 T cell receptor beta chains below all came from one sample that was sequenced in a study of T cells in localized non-small cell lung cancer. Profiled with immunoSEQ multiplex PCR; TCRdb holds only in-frame clones, not every one. This sample has 25,000 or so clones, with about 81% found just once. The starting material was peripheral blood, obtained before any cancer treatment. The receptors were sampled from a woman aged 40 to 75 with stage I lung adenocarcinoma.

This clone was seen only once. This chain links TRBV29-1 with TRBJ2-3; D is undetermined. Germline V gene data show CDR1 as SQVTM and CDR2 as ANQGSEA. The V and J ends lost 3 bases and 0 bases respectively, with 10 bases between them. This CDR3 contains 14 residues. CDR3 protein: CSVEGTYSTDTQYF. DNA for the CDR3: TGCAGCGTTGAGGGCACCTATAGCACAGATACGCAGTATTTT.

About this clone itself: The conserved phenylalanine or tryptophan normally closing the CDR3 is absent here, so this likely arose from a read error. The chain joins TRBV11-3 to TRBJ2-2, with D tentatively TRBD2 (6 bases). The CDR3 runs to 16 residues. Germline loops: CDR1 SGHNT, CDR2 YENEEA. Trimming removed 5 bases at V and 1 base at J, with 14 bases between. The CDR3 sequence is CASSPRAGLNTGELFS. DNA for the CDR3: TGTGCCAGCAGCCCTCGAGCGGGTCTGAACACCGGGGAGCTGTTTTCT.

The sample holds one count of this clone. V and J are TRBV29-1 and TRBJ2-1; D is ambiguous. The ends were cut back, 2 bases at V and 4 bases at J, with 15 bases in the middle. The CDR3 is made up of 15 amino acids. In germline, CDR1 is SQVTM, CDR2 ANQGSEA. CDR3 DNA: TGCAGCGTTGAACCCACCCGCGCTATGTACAATGAGCAGTTCTTC. It yields the protein CSVEPTRAMYNEQFF.

The chain couples TRBV2 to TRBJ2-7; the match to TRBD2 covers 9 bases. Trimming cost V 10 bases and J 0 bases; bases outside gene matches: 13. The CDR3 runs 16 residues. The V gene's germline CDR1 is SNHLY and CDR2 FYNNEI. Here the CDR3 reads CATNPPSGVFSYEQYF. CDR3 coding DNA: TGTGCCACCAACCCCCCTAGCGGGGTGTTCTCCTACGAGCAGTACTTC.

The chain recombines TRBV7-2 with TRBJ2-6; D is unclear. The CDR3 contains 15 residues. Germline V gives CDR1 SGHTA, CDR2 FQGNSA. Trimming shortened V by 5 bases and J by 0 bases, and 8 bases separated the two germline ends. The CDR3 DNA follows: TGTGCCAGCAGCGCCAGATTCTCTGGGGCCAACGTCCTGACTTTC. Encoded protein: CASSARFSGANVLTF.

The CDR3: CASSLGGGYEQYF. For the CDR3, the DNA is TGCGCCAGCAGCCTAGGGGGGGGGTACGAGCAGTACTTC. The chain uses TRBV4-3 and TRBJ2-7, with a weak D call TRBD2 (7 bases). In germline, CDR1 is LGHNA, CDR2 YSLEER. This CDR3 has 13 residues. The V end lost 4 bases, the J end lost 4 bases, and 11 bases lay between the germline ends.

This chain uses TRBV7-8 with TRBJ2-2, with D maybe TRBD1 (5 bases). V was clipped by 6 bases and J by 7 bases, with 12 bases between them. Looked up from germline, CDR1 is SGHVS and CDR2 is FQNEAQ. This CDR3 is 13 amino acids long. The CDR3 loop is CASSPQGFGELFF. Here the CDR3 DNA reads TGTGCCAGCAGTCCTCAGGGATTCGGGGAGCTGTTTTTT.

The J gene is TRBJ1-2, the V gene TRBV6-5; maybe TRBD1 (5 bases). V lost 6 bases and J 3 bases, leaving 11 bases between the germline ends. This CDR3 comprises 13 residues. CDR1 is MNHEY, CDR2 SVGAGI, per germline. The DNA for the CDR3 is TGTGCCAGCAGCCCCGGACACTACTATGGCTACACCTTC. Amino acid sequence: CASSPGHYYGYTF.

This clone has just a few counts. This rearrangement joins TRBV6-4 to TRBJ1-5, with D uncertain. The CDR3 loop spans 13 amino acids. The germline V and J ends were trimmed by 3 bases and 3 bases, with 6 bases remaining between them. Germline CDR1 is MRHNA and CDR2 is SNTAGT. CDR3 sequence reads: CASSDLTNQPQHF. In nucleotides, the CDR3 is TGTGCCAGCAGTGATCTTACCAATCAGCCCCAGCATTTT.

The genes are TRBV7-6 and TRBJ2-3, with a weak D call TRBD2 (6 bases). Germline V gives CDR1 SGHVS, CDR2 FNYEAQ. V shed 2 bases and J shed 1 base, with 7 bases lying between them. The CDR3 contains 14 residues. Written as DNA, the CDR3 is TGTGCCAGCAGCTTACCTAGCGGCACAGATACGCAGTATTTT. Translated, it gives CASSLPSGTDTQYF. Full variable domain (rest looked up from reference TRBV7-6 and TRBJ2-3): GAGVSQSPRYKVTKRGQDVALRCDPISGHVSLYWYRQALGQGPEFLTYFNYEAQQDKSGLPNDRFSAERPEGSISTLTIQRTEQRDSAMYRCASSLPSGTDTQYFGPGTRLTVL.

The chain joins TRBV2 to TRBJ1-3; D is unclear. CDR1 SNHLY and CDR2 FYNNEI come from the germline V gene. The ends were cut back, 5 bases at V and 5 bases at J, with 10 bases in the middle. The CDR3 totals 13 residues. The CDR3 DNA follows: TGTGCCAGCAGTAGAGAACGCCGAAACACCATATATTTT. This translates into CASSRERRNTIYF.

By share, this clone counts as medium-sized (0.01 to 0.1%). The chain recombines TRBV4-3 with TRBJ2-7; D is ambiguous. V was shortened by 3 bases and J by 2 bases, with 17 bases between the two germline ends. This CDR3 region has 16 residues. Germline CDR1 LGHNA, CDR2 YSLEER. The CDR3 DNA sequence: TGCGCCAGCAGCCACCACTTTAACCCTTCCACCTACGAGCAGTACTTC. The encoded protein is CASSHHFNPSTYEQYF.

The chain carries TRBV6-1 and TRBJ2-7, with 8 bases lining up with TRBD1. The CDR3 runs to 12 residues. The V and J ends lost 10 bases and 2 bases, in that order; junction bases with no gene match: 4. The germline gives CDR1 MNHNS, CDR2 SASEGT. The CDR3 spells CATRTGTYEQYF. In nucleotides, the CDR3 is TGTGCCACCCGGACAGGGACCTACGAGCAGTACTTC.

The genes are TRBV7-3 and TRBJ1-1; possible D gene TRBD1, 5 bases. The CDR3 runs 14 residues. V was shortened by 0 bases and J by 5 bases, with 10 bases between the two germline ends. Looked up from germline, CDR1 is SGHTA and CDR2 is FQGTGA. CDR3 residues: CASSLTGDGTEAFF. DNA for the CDR3: TGTGCCAGCAGCTTAACCGGGGACGGGACTGAAGCTTTCTTT.

The chain joins TRBV5-5 to TRBJ2-5, with 9 bases fitting TRBD1. The CDR3 extends over 15 amino acids. Germline values: CDR1 SGHKS, CDR2 YYEKEE (reference sequence). V shed 4 bases, J shed 4 bases, and the junction held 8 bases outside the gene matches. The CDR3 reads CASSLGQGGPETQYF. In DNA, the CDR3 is TGTGCCAGCAGCCTGGGACAGGGAGGCCCAGAGACCCAGTACTTC.

This rearrangement joins TRBV6-6 to TRBJ1-3; possible D gene TRBD1, 5 bases. This CDR3 comprises 15 residues. Germline CDR1 and CDR2: MNHNY and SVGAGI (reference sequence). V was clipped by 6 bases and J by 2 bases, with 14 bases between them. The CDR3 protein is CASRGQGLAGNTIYF. The CDR3 DNA reads as TGTGCCAGCAGGGGGCAGGGCCTTGCTGGAAACACCATATATTTT.

The CDR3 reads CASSAGTASEKLFF. The CDR3 DNA is TGCGCCAGCAGCGCCGGGACCGCGAGCGAAAAACTGTTTTTT. This rearrangement joins TRBV5-1 to TRBJ1-4, with D perhaps matching TRBD1 (5 bases). The CDR3 runs 14 residues. V lost 4 bases, J lost 8 bases, and 15 bases lay in between. Germline values: CDR1 SGHRS, CDR2 YFSETQ.

The J gene is TRBJ2-1, the V gene TRBV4-1; unclear D gene. V lost 0 bases, J lost 8 bases, and 14 bases lay in between. Germline CDR1 is MGHRA and CDR2 is YSYEKL. This CDR3 comprises 15 residues. CDR3: CASSQDRQSEYEQFF. In DNA, the CDR3 is TGCGCCAGCAGCCAAGACAGACAATCCGAGTATGAGCAGTTCTTC.

Only one count was recorded for this clone. V is TRBV7-9 and J is TRBJ1-1, with D unclear. The length of the CDR3 is 14 residues. The germline CDR1 and CDR2 sequences are SEHNR and FQNEAQ (reference sequence). V lost 3 bases and J lost 4, with 12 bases in between. The CDR3 coding sequence is TGTGCCAGCAGCTTGGGTTTGGGTGGCACTGAAGCTTTCTTT. Translating gives CASSLGLGGTEAFF.

V and J are TRBV5-1 and TRBJ2-2, with D possibly being TRBD1 (6 bases). The CDR3 is 16 residues long. Trimming left V 4 bases short and J 1 base short, with 14 bases between. Germline CDR1 reads SGHRS; CDR2 reads YFSETQ. The DNA for the CDR3 is TGCGCCAGCAGCGCAGGATCGACAGGGAACACCGGGGAGCTGTTTTTT. This translates into CASSAGSTGNTGELFF.

In this sample, this clone turned up a few times. The chain combines TRBV20-1 with TRBJ1-2; TRBD1 might be the D (5 bases). The germline V gene has CDR1 DFQATT and CDR2 SNEGSKA (reference sequence). CDR3 size: 11 residues. The V end lost 7 bases, the J end lost 4 bases, and 10 bases lay between the germline ends. CDR3 region: CSGGVGYGYTF. The CDR3 bases are TGCAGTGGGGGCGTGGGCTATGGCTACACCTTC.

The chain combines TRBV10-2 with TRBJ1-5; TRBD1 matches 8 bases. The CDR3 is 15 residues long. Per germline, CDR1 WSHSY and CDR2 SAAADI. Trimming removed 6 bases from V and 1 base from J; junction bases left unmatched: 5. CDR3 residues: CASRQGAQSNQPQHF. CDR3 coding DNA: TGCGCCAGCAGGCAGGGGGCGCAGAGCAATCAGCCCCAGCATTTT.

The chain recombines TRBV7-2 with TRBJ2-3; either TRBD1 or TRBD2 may supply D (5 bases each). Trimming took 5 bases from V and 0 from J, leaving 6 bases between them. In germline, CDR1 is SGHTA, CDR2 FQGNSA. This CDR3 region has 13 residues. The CDR3 DNA sequence: TGTGCCAGCAGCCGGGACAGCACAGATACGCAGTATTTT. Translation: CASSRDSTDTQYF. Full variable domain (outside the CDR3, taken from reference TRBV7-2 and TRBJ2-3): GAGVSQSPSNKVTEKGKDVELRCDPISGHTALYWYRQSLGQGLEFLIYFQGNSAPDKSGLPSDRFSAERTGGSVSTLTIQRTQQEDSAVYLCASSRDSTDTQYFGPGTRLTVL.

Only a few counts were recorded for this clone. The rearrangement links TRBV5-5 to TRBJ2-2; perhaps TRBD2 as D (5 bases). The V end lost 2 bases, the J end lost 4 bases, and 15 bases lay between the germline ends. Germline V gives CDR1 SGHKS, CDR2 YYEKEE (reference sequence). The CDR3 runs to 16 residues. The CDR3 reads CASSFGTDFSTGELFF. For the CDR3, the DNA is TGTGCCAGCAGCTTCGGCACGGACTTCTCCACCGGGGAGCTGTTTTTT.

This chain joins TRBV4-1 and TRBJ1-1, with D maybe TRBD1 (6 bases). Trimming shortened V by 5 bases and J by 2 bases, and 12 bases separated the two germline ends. The CDR3 runs 14 residues. Germline V gene lookup returns CDR1 MGHRA and CDR2 YSYEKL. CDR3 nucleotides: TGCGCCAGCAGCTATAGGACAGTTAACACTGAAGCTTTCTTT. The encoded protein is CASSYRTVNTEAFF.